Listed below are T cell receptor beta chains from one sample, sequenced in a study of a mutant IDH1 vaccine in newly diagnosed glioma. TCRdb's table, derived via immunoSEQ multiplex PCR, lists solely in-frame clones and lacks some. Of about 56,000 clones in the sample, less than 80% were seen once. The antigens these receptors bind are not known. The sequenced sample was PBMCs, obtained from a glioma patient whose treatment included an IDH1 peptide vaccine. These receptors were obtained from a man aged 45-65 years with glioma. Both conserved end residues are trimmed from each CDR3. Each record gives: V gene, J gene, CDR3 protein.

>TRBV4-1|TRBJ1-2
ASSQAQTTNYGYT
>TRBV5-8|TRBJ2-3
ASSFSGGANTQY
>TRBV5-4|TRBJ2-7
ASSLGLGVEQY
>TRBV11-2|TRBJ1-6
ASSLGDHNSPLH
>TRBV9|TRBJ1-3
ASSVEGQPGNTIY
>TRBV19|TRBJ1-5
ASSREGYNQPQH
>TRBV9|TRBJ2-5
ASSVGTVKETQY
>TRBV28|TRBJ1-2
ASSLTGQGRPGYT
>TRBV30|TRBJ2-7
AWTQGHEQY
>TRBV18|TRBJ1-5
ASSQGRELNQPQH
>TRBV7-2|TRBJ2-1
ASSPNRDEQF